The rows below give T cell receptor beta chains drawn from one sample of a study of blood T cell repertoires in COVID-19. The assay was immunoSEQ multiplex PCR, and TCRdb's table has in-frame clones only and misses some. The table records 250,000 to 350,000 clones, about 82% of them present only once. The specimen sequenced was peripheral blood. The source of these receptors is a woman in her forties or fifties with acute or convalescent COVID-19. The CDR3 runs from the conserved cysteine through the conserved F or W. The D gene is left open where the match is weak. Some rows have no size entry. The others give once, few or many, or a class for an expanded clone.

J gene,D gene,clone size,V gene,CDR3 DNA,CDR3 protein
TRBJ2-7,TRBD1,few,TRBV7-8,TGTGCCAGCAGCACCGGGACAGGGAGGTCCTACGAGCAGTACTTC,CASSTGTGRSYEQYF
TRBJ2-7,TRBD1,NA,TRBV7-9,TGTGCCAGCAGCTTGGACAGGGGGATATACGAGCAGTACTTC,CASSLDRGIYEQYF
TRBJ2-1,NA,once,TRBV5-1,TGCGCCAGCAGCTTGGACAGGTACAATGAGCAGTTCTTC,CASSLDRYNEQFF
TRBJ2-7,NA,NA,TRBV5-5,TGTGCCAGCAGCCAACAGGGTGACTCCTACGAGCAGTACTTC,CASSQQGDSYEQYF
TRBJ1-5,NA,NA,TRBV27,TGTGCCAGCAGTTCTACGGACAGTGTCTTAAATCAGCCCCAGCATTTT,CASSSTDSVLNQPQHF
TRBJ2-7,TRBD2,NA,TRBV7-6,TGTGCCAGCAGCTTAGGTACGGGGGGTCTCTCCTACGAGCAGTACTTC,CASSLGTGGLSYEQYF
TRBJ2-1,NA,NA,TRBV6-2/TRBV6-3,TGTGCCAGCAGTTACCCCGCGGGACCTCCTTTTAGAAATGAGCAGTTCTTC,CASSYPAGPPFRNEQFF
TRBJ2-1,TRBD2,NA,TRBV7-3,TGTGCCAGCAGCGTTAGCGGGAGCTCCTACAATGAGCAGTTCTTC,CASSVSGSSYNEQFF
TRBJ2-7,TRBD1,NA,TRBV27,TGTGCCAGCAGTTTATCGACAGGGTTTGACTACGAGCAGTACTTC,CASSLSTGFDYEQYF
TRBJ2-7,NA,NA,TRBV4-1,TGCGCCAGCAGCCAAGACGAGGGGGTTTTTTCCTACGAGCAGTACTTC,CASSQDEGVFSYEQYF
TRBJ1-1,TRBD1,NA,TRBV24-1,TGTGCCACCAGTGACGAGGGACAGACTGAAGCTTTCTTT,CATSDEGQTEAFF
TRBJ2-7,NA,NA,TRBV3-1/TRBV3-2,TGTGCCAGCAGCCAACAGGGTAGCGAGCAGTACTTC,CASSQQGSEQYF
TRBJ2-5,TRBD2,NA,TRBV5-5,TGTGCCAGCACCGGGGGACTAGCGGGTGCCGGCGAGACCCAGTACTTC,CASTGGLAGAGETQYF
TRBJ2-7,TRBD2,NA,TRBV11-2,TGTGCCAGCAGCTTAGGGGCGACTAGCGGGTCGTACGAGCAGTACTTC,CASSLGATSGSYEQYF
TRBJ2-3,TRBD1,NA,TRBV7-9,TGTGCCAGCAGCTCGGGACAGGGAGCAGATACGCAGTATTTT,CASSSGQGADTQYF
TRBJ2-4,TRBD2,few,TRBV7-9,TGTGCCAGCAGCTTAGCGTTAGCGGGAGTTGTCAAAAACATTCAGTACTTC,CASSLALAGVVKNIQYF
TRBJ2-5,NA,NA,TRBV2,TGTGCCAGCAACAAGGGCCTAGGGGGCCAGTACTTC,CASNKGLGGQYF
TRBJ1-1,NA,NA,TRBV28,TGTGCCAGCAGAACCGGGACAACGAACACTGAAGCTTTCTTT,CASRTGTTNTEAFF
TRBJ2-1,TRBD1,NA,TRBV24-1,TGTGCCACGGGGACAGAGATATACAATGAGCAGTTCTTC,CATGTEIYNEQFF
TRBJ2-5,NA,once,TRBV27,TGTGCCAGCCATCTCCAGGGTCGCGGAGAGACCCAGTACTTC,CASHLQGRGETQYF
TRBJ2-7,NA,NA,TRBV29-1,TGCAGCGTCCTAGGACCGGGACTCACAGAGGAGCAGTACTTC,CSVLGPGLTEEQYF
TRBJ2-7,TRBD1,once,TRBV9,TGTGCCAGCAGCCCACAGGGGGCGGCGGGTGAGGAGCAGTACTTC,CASSPQGAAGEEQYF
TRBJ2-2,NA,NA,TRBV6-2/TRBV6-3,TGTGCCAGCAGTTACTCGACGTCCGGAGACAACACCGGGGAGCTGTTTTTT,CASSYSTSGDNTGELFF
TRBJ2-2,NA,NA,TRBV9,TGTGCCAGCAGCCCTCCGTCCCTTGGGGCGTCGAACACCGGGGAGCTGTTTTTT,CASSPPSLGASNTGELFF
TRBJ2-3,NA,NA,TRBV15,TGTGCCACCAGCAGAGATTACACAGATACGCAGTATTTT,CATSRDYTDTQYF
TRBJ1-3,TRBD1,NA,TRBV5-1,TGCGCCAGCAGCTTGGCCCCCCAGGGGGCTTTGAACACCATATATTTT,CASSLAPQGALNTIYF
TRBJ2-7,TRBD1,NA,TRBV5-1,TGCGCCAGCAGCTTGAGGGAGAGGGGGCGTAGCGAGCAGTACTTC,CASSLRERGRSEQYF
TRBJ1-1,NA,NA,TRBV6-5,TGTGCCAGCAGCGACCCCGCGGGGGCGGACACTGAAGCTTTCTTT,CASSDPAGADTEAFF
TRBJ1-1,NA,NA,TRBV4-2,TGTGCCAGCAGCCACACGCTAGGGGAGAACACTGAAGCTTTCTTT,CASSHTLGENTEAFF
TRBJ1-1,TRBD1,NA,TRBV28,TGTGCCAGCAGAACTACAGGGGGGACGAACACTGAAGCTTTCTTT,CASRTTGGTNTEAFF
TRBJ2-5,TRBD2,NA,TRBV2,TGTGCCAGCAGCCGTGGACTAGCTTCACAGACCCAGTACTTC,CASSRGLASQTQYF
TRBJ2-2,TRBD2,NA,TRBV9,TGTGCCAGCAGCCCCCGAGGGGCGGGAGACAGCACCGGGGAGCTGTTTTTT,CASSPRGAGDSTGELFF
TRBJ1-6,NA,NA,TRBV6-2/TRBV6-3,TGTGCCAGCAGTTGGACTATAAGTGGCGCCTATAATTCACCCCTCCACTTT,CASSWTISGAYNSPLHF
TRBJ1-1,NA,few,TRBV11-2,TGTGCCAGCAGGACGGGGAACACTGAAGCTTTCTTT,CASRTGNTEAFF
TRBJ2-2,TRBD2,NA,TRBV7-3,TGTGCCAGCAGCCCGCGGGCCGGGACTAGCGGGAGGGTAAACACCGGGGAGCTGTTTTTT,CASSPRAGTSGRVNTGELFF
TRBJ2-1,TRBD2,NA,TRBV4-1,TGCGCCAGCAGCCAAGACTCGCGGGAGTCGTACAATGAGCAGTTCTTC,CASSQDSRESYNEQFF
TRBJ2-3,NA,NA,TRBV5-4,TGTGCCAGCAGCTTGGCCGTCCTAGGCACAGATACGCAGTATTTT,CASSLAVLGTDTQYF
TRBJ2-7,TRBD1,NA,TRBV29-1,TGCAGCGTTGGGGTGACAGGGGGCCACGAGCAGTACTTC,CSVGVTGGHEQYF
TRBJ2-3,TRBD2,NA,TRBV4-1,TGCGCCAGCAGCCAAAGACTAGCGGGAGATTTAACAGATACGCAGTATTTT,CASSQRLAGDLTDTQYF
TRBJ2-5,TRBD1,NA,TRBV9,TGTGCCAGCAGCGTAGGTGGGAGACAGGGAGAGACCCAGTACTTC,CASSVGGRQGETQYF
TRBJ1-2,NA,NA,TRBV6-4,TGTGCCAGCAGTGACTCAACAGGCAGTAACTATGGCTACACCTTC,CASSDSTGSNYGYTF
TRBJ2-2,TRBD2,NA,TRBV30,TGTGCTAGGGCGGGAGGGACGAACACCGGGGAGCTGTTTTTT,CARAGGTNTGELFF
TRBJ2-2,TRBD1,once,TRBV10-2,TGCGCCAGCAGTGGATTGAGGGGGCCGGGAACCGGGGAGCTGTTTTTT,CASSGLRGPGTGELFF
TRBJ1-4,NA,NA,TRBV28,TGTGCCAGCAGGCACCGGGTGACTAATGAAAAACTGTTTTTT,CASRHRVTNEKLFF
TRBJ1-2,NA,NA,TRBV4-1,TGCGCCAGCAGCCAAGATGACCGGGACAAAGTCTATGGCTACACCTTC,CASSQDDRDKVYGYTF
TRBJ1-4,NA,NA,TRBV19,TGTGCCAGTAGTATCGGGGGAGGCCGCTTGGAAAAACTGTTTTTT,CASSIGGGRLEKLFF
TRBJ1-2,TRBD1,few,TRBV2,TGTGCCAGCAGTGCAGCCGGGACAGAGTATGGCTACACCTTC,CASSAAGTEYGYTF
TRBJ2-7,TRBD2,NA,TRBV27,TGTGCCAGCAAATATTTAAGCGGGAGCTCCTACGAGCAGTACTTC,CASKYLSGSSYEQYF